This T cell receptor beta chain was sequenced in a study of blood T cell repertoires in COVID-19. Trimming removed 6 bases from V and 0 bases from J, with 15 bases in between. The CDR3 totals 15 residues. Looked up from germline, CDR1 is WSHSY and CDR2 is SAAADI. Produced via immunoSEQ multiplex PCR; TCRdb's table is partial and in-frame only. The table has around 370,000 clones, roughly 90% seen once. Patients in Seattle were enrolled during active infection, then followed longitudinally. The TCR comes from an older woman with COVID-19, enrolled during active disease. This rearrangement joins TRBV10-2 to TRBJ2-7; D is undetermined. Sequenced material: peripheral blood. In nucleotides, the CDR3 is TGCGCCAGCAGGTCAGGTTTCCTCAGCTCCTACGAGCAGTACTTC. It yields the protein CASRSGFLSSYEQYF.